These 8 T cell receptor beta chains were all obtained from the same sample, sequenced in a study of T cell responses to AZD1222 COVID-19 vaccine. Profiling relied on immunoSEQ multiplex PCR, and the TCRdb table lists in-frame clones only, not all of them. The sample records 130,000 to 150,000 clones, about 93% being singletons. The material was peripheral blood, obtained on day 0 of MenACWY control vaccination. Receptor source: an adult in good health.

V gene TRBV29-1 combines with J gene TRBJ1-1; D not resolved. The CDR3 spans 12 residues. Germline lookup yields CDR1 SQVTM and CDR2 ANQGSEA. Trimming left V 2 bases short and J 5 bases short, with 9 bases between. The CDR3 coding sequence is TGCAGCGTTGAATCCAGAGGGACTGAAGCTTTCTTT. It yields the protein CSVESRGTEAFF. The full variable domain, its missing parts supplied by reference TRBV29-1 and TRBJ1-1, is SAVISQKPSRDICQRGTSLTIQCQVDSQVTMMFWYRQQPGQSLTLIATANQGSEATYESGFVIDKFPISRPNLTFSTLTVSNMSPEDSSIYLCSVESRGTEAFFGQGTRLTVV.

The chain employs TRBV7-8 and TRBJ1-5; D may be TRBD1 (5 bases). CDR3 length equals 15 residues. V lost 5 bases and J 6 bases, leaving 17 bases between the germline ends. Germline loops: CDR1 SGHVS, CDR2 FQNEAQ. The CDR3 DNA reads TGTGCCAGCAGCCCTCTAGGGGAATTGGGTCAGCCCCAGCATTTT. Its translation is CASSPLGELGQPQHF.

About this clone itself: The sample contains more than one DNA sequence encoding this CDR3. The CDR3 DNA reads TGTGCCAGCAGCTTAGGTGCCGGGGAGCTGTTTTTT. Amino acids: CASSLGAGELFF. The chain has TRBV7-9 and TRBJ2-2; D ambiguous. Trimming shortened V by 1 base and J by 6 bases, and 3 bases separated the two germline ends. In germline, CDR1 is SEHNR, CDR2 FQNEAQ (reference sequence). The CDR3 loop spans 12 amino acids.

J is TRBJ2-2 and V is TRBV19; 9 positions match TRBD1. This CDR3 has 14 amino acids. V was pared by 7 bases and J by 4 bases, with 4 bases of the junction left unmatched. Germline V CDR1 and CDR2: LNHDA, SQIVND (reference sequence). Here the CDR3 DNA reads TGTGCCAGTATAGGGACAGGGATCACCGGGGAGCTGTTTTTT. This encodes CASIGTGITGELFF. Supplemented by reference TRBV19 and TRBJ2-2, the full variable domain reads DGGITQSPKYLFRKEGQNVTLSCEQNLNHDAMYWYRQDPGQGLRLIYYSQIVNDFQKGDIAEGYSVSREKKESFPLTVTSAQKNPTAFYLCASIGTGITGELFFGEGSRLTVL.

V and J are TRBV4-2 and TRBJ1-1; D ambiguous. The V gene's germline CDR1 is LGHNA and CDR2 YNFKEQ. Trimming took 1 base from V and 0 from J, leaving 9 bases between them. This CDR3 region has 15 residues. CDR3 sequence (DNA): TGTGCCAGCAGCCAAGTAGCGGCGATGAACACTGAAGCTTTCTTT. It specifies CASSQVAAMNTEAFF.

Details on this clone: At one end, the junction sequence differs from germline, possibly due to a read error. J is TRBJ2-7 and V is TRBV5-6, with TRBD1 as a possible D gene (6 bases). Germline V CDR1 and CDR2: SGHDT, YYEEEE. The length of the CDR3 is 12 residues. CDR3 bases: TGTGCCAGCAGCTTACGGTTCCGGACAGAGCTTTTC. The encoded protein is CASSLRFRTELF.

The chain uses TRBV9 and TRBJ2-7; D might be TRBD1 (6 bases). The germline V and J ends were trimmed by 0 bases and 2 bases, with 12 bases remaining between them. CDR3 size: 15 residues. Germline V gene sequence: CDR1 SGDLS, CDR2 YYNGEE. CDR3 amino acids: CASSVGQGITYEQYF. The DNA of the CDR3 is TGTGCCAGCAGCGTAGGCCAGGGGATTACCTACGAGCAGTACTTC.

The rearrangement uses TRBV25-1 and TRBJ2-1; TRBD2 is a possible D gene (5 bases). Germline lookup yields CDR1 MGHDK and CDR2 SYGVNS. The V gene lost 4 bases and the J gene lost 2 bases, with 15 bases spanning the gap. The CDR3 is 16 amino acids. The CDR3, as DNA: TGTGCCAGCAGTGCTGGCCGGGAAACTACCTACAATGAGCAGTTCTTC. The encoded protein is CASSAGRETTYNEQFF.